This T cell receptor beta chain was observed in a study of shared clonotypes between healthy human individuals. Study outcomes and limitations: With several donors compared, around 5% of naive CD4 clonotypes were shared.

Genomic DNA (from each subset) was split evenly across several immunoSEQ plates. Produced via immunoSEQ multiplex PCR; TCRdb's table is partial and in-frame only. The data show around 620,000 clones, roughly 95% seen once. CD8 cells regarded as naive lacked CD45RO, were positively chosen for CCR7, and omitted terminally differentiated effector memory CD45RA+ cells. Remarks on this clone: The antigen is undetermined.

Sequenced input: naive CD8+ T cells sorted from blood. This receptor was obtained from a woman aged 25 to 39 in good health.

Written as DNA, the CDR3 is TGTGCCATCAGTGACTGGACTAGCGGGAGCAATGAGCAGTTCTTC. Translation gives CAISDWTSGSNEQFF. The chain has TRBV10-3 and TRBJ2-1; TRBD2 agrees at 13 bases. The CDR3 spans 15 residues. Germline CDR1 and CDR2: ENHRY and SYGVKD. V shed 3 bases and J 6 bases; nucleotides not matched to a gene: 2.